The 8 T cell receptor beta chains below all came from one sample that was sequenced in a study of blood T cell repertoires in COVID-19. Using immunoSEQ multiplex PCR, the repertoire was profiled, and TCRdb retains in-frame clones only, with some absent. The data show about 200,000 clones, around 90% seen once. The sequencing sample was made of peripheral blood. All receptors derive from a man over 45 with acute or convalescent COVID-19.

The rearrangement joins TRBV4-1 to TRBJ2-7, with a weak D call TRBD1 (5 bases). The CDR3 is made up of 14 amino acids. Between the trimmed V and J ends, which lost 4 bases and 5 bases, there was a span of 15 bases. Per the germline V gene, CDR1 is MGHRA and CDR2 is YSYEKL. CDR3 residues: CASSRQPGPNEQYV. In DNA form, the CDR3 reads TGCGCCAGCAGCCGACAGCCGGGCCCCAACGAGCAGTACGTC.

The gene calls are TRBV27 and TRBJ1-1, with D perhaps matching TRBD1 (5 bases). V dropped 3 bases and J dropped 7 bases, with 12 bases sitting between them. CDR1 and CDR2 (germline): MNHEY, SMNVEV (reference sequence). CDR3 length equals 13 residues. CDR3 amino acids: CASSFFLQGEAFF. The CDR3 region has the DNA TGTGCCAGCAGTTTCTTTTTGCAGGGTGAAGCTTTCTTT.

The rearrangement joins TRBV24-1 to TRBJ2-1; 7 nucleotides agree with TRBD1. The germline CDR1 and CDR2 sequences are KGHDR and SFDVKD. The CDR3 extends over 16 amino acids. Unmatched junction bases numbered 6, after V lost 3 bases and J lost 2 bases. The CDR3 bases are TGTGCCACCAGTGATCCCACAGGGGTGGCCTACAATGAGCAGTTCTTC. Translated: CATSDPTGVAYNEQFF.

This chain connects TRBV19 to TRBJ1-5; D call uncertain. Per germline, CDR1 LNHDA and CDR2 SQIVND (reference sequence). The CDR3 has 16 amino acids. The V gene lost 11 bases and the J gene lost 1 base, with 21 bases spanning the gap. CDR3 DNA: TGTGCCTCCGCACGGGAGGGAACGGGAAGCAATCAGCCCCAGCATTTT. It specifies CASAREGTGSNQPQHF.

The chain uses TRBV6-5 and TRBJ2-1; TRBD2 is a possible D gene (7 bases). The germline V gene encodes CDR1 MNHEY and CDR2 SVGAGI. CDR3 length: 15 residues. V lost 6 bases and J 12 bases, leaving 24 bases between the germline ends. The CDR3 spells CASRAGTGAILAQFF. The CDR3 nucleotides read TGTGCCAGCAGAGCGGGGACGGGGGCTATCCTTGCGCAGTTCTTC.

The chain combines TRBV2 with TRBJ1-2, with D hard to call. V was trimmed by 4 bases and J by 5 bases, leaving 8 bases between them. Per germline, CDR1 SNHLY and CDR2 FYNNEI. This CDR3 region has 12 residues. CDR3 coding DNA: TGTGCCAGCAGTGTGTTCGTGTATGGCTACACCTTC. Protein product: CASSVFVYGYTF.

The chain employs TRBV7-2 and TRBJ1-2; 9 bases match TRBD1. The V segment lost 4 bases and the J segment 6 bases; nucleotides outside the gene matches: 6. Germline assignment: CDR1 SGHTA and CDR2 FQGNSA. The CDR3 runs 14 residues. The CDR3 spells CASSSQTGGHGYTF. CDR3 DNA sequence: TGTGCCAGCAGCTCTCAGACAGGGGGGCATGGCTACACCTTC.

The rearrangement joins TRBV6-6 to TRBJ2-1; D is perhaps TRBD1 (7 bases). The germline gives CDR1 MNHNY, CDR2 SVGAGI (reference sequence). Trimming took off 7 bases at V and 6 bases at J, with 22 bases between the two ends. The CDR3 covers 16 residues. CDR3 protein: CASTPGRGTARNEQFF. The CDR3 DNA is TGTGCCAGCACCCCCGGGAGAGGGACAGCCCGCAATGAGCAGTTCTTC.